Below are 25 T cell receptor beta chains sequenced from a single sample in a study of metastatic and nonmetastatic thyroid tumors. TCRdb re-called clones from the PCR reads using MiXCR. This sample has approximately 17,000 clones, with roughly 25% found just once. Thyroid surgery had not been preceded by any treatment in any patient. Sequenced sample: adjacent normal tissue. These receptors were obtained from a female donor with papillary thyroid cancer or a benign thyroid nodule (not recorded which). Some clones in this sample may be carry-over from other donors' samples.

In its sample, this clone was seen a few times. The rearrangement links TRBV5-1 to TRBJ2-7, with TRBD2 matching over 7 bases. Germline CDR1 is SGHRS and CDR2 is YFSETQ. With 0 bases clipped from V and 4 bases from J, the junction kept 4 bases outside the gene matches. There are 14 residues in the CDR3. CDR3 region: CASSLEGGIYEQYF. For the CDR3, the DNA is TGCGCCAGCAGCTTGGAGGGAGGGATTTACGAGCAGTACTTC.

Only one count was recorded for this clone. The J gene is TRBJ2-1, the V gene TRBV20-1; unclear D gene. This CDR3 spans 15 amino acids. The V and J ends lost 3 bases and 4 bases respectively, with 16 bases between them. From germline, CDR1 is DFQATT and CDR2 SNEGSKA (reference sequence). The CDR3 spells CSASRTGGPYNEQFF. CDR3 coding DNA: TGCAGTGCTAGTCGAACTGGCGGACCTTACAATGAGCAGTTCTTC.

CDR3 sequence: CSANPVGGRSYEQYF. CDR3 coding DNA: TGCAGTGCTAACCCTGTGGGGGGACGCTCCTACGAGCAGTACTTC. The genes are TRBV20-1 and TRBJ2-7; D is perhaps TRBD2 (6 bases). V was pared by 4 bases and J by 0 bases, with 16 bases between. This CDR3 has 15 residues. In germline, CDR1 is DFQATT, CDR2 SNEGSKA (reference sequence).

The V call is TRBV28, the J call TRBJ1-2; D call uncertain. Trimming took 2 bases from V and 2 from J, leaving 9 bases between them. This CDR3 region has 14 residues. Germline loops: CDR1 MDHEN, CDR2 SYDVKM. The CDR3 sequence: CASSLRPMNYGYTF. The CDR3 nucleotides are TGTGCCAGCAGTTTACGACCGATGAACTATGGCTACACCTTC.

The chain carries TRBV20-1 and TRBJ2-1; possibly TRBD2 for D (6 bases). The V end lost 1 base, the J end lost 3 bases, and 10 bases lay between the germline ends. Per germline, CDR1 DFQATT and CDR2 SNEGSKA (reference sequence). CDR3 length: 14 residues. The CDR3 sequence: CSARGGDFYNEQFF. Written as DNA, the CDR3 is TGCAGTGCTAGAGGGGGGGACTTCTACAATGAGCAGTTCTTC.

This clone was seen more than once but under ten times. This sequence joins TRBV20-1 and TRBJ1-2, with D perhaps matching TRBD1 (5 bases). V was shortened by 8 bases and J by 4 bases, with 14 bases between the two germline ends. The CDR3 loop spans 12 amino acids. The germline V gene has CDR1 DFQATT and CDR2 SNEGSKA (reference sequence). As DNA, the CDR3 is TGCAGTTCCCCTTCGACAGTCTATGGCTACACCTTC. It encodes CSSPSTVYGYTF.

V gene TRBV29-1 combines with J gene TRBJ1-1, with D possibly TRBD1 on 6 matching bases. Trimming stripped 8 bases from V and 9 bases from J, with 19 bases between. Germline assignment: CDR1 SQVTM and CDR2 ANQGSEA. The CDR3 sequence is 12 residues long. CDR3 bases: TGCAGCTCTACTAGCAGGGGTTTGCAAGCTTTCTTT. Amino acid sequence: CSSTSRGLQAFF. The variable domain in full, completed from reference TRBV29-1 and TRBJ1-1, reads SAVISQKPSRDICQRGTSLTIQCQVDSQVTMMFWYRQQPGQSLTLIATANQGSEATYESGFVIDKFPISRPNLTFSTLTVSNMSPEDSSIYLCSSTSRGLQAFFGQGTRLTVV.

This clone has only a few counts. The chain couples TRBV6-1 to TRBJ2-3; a weak D match, TRBD2 (6 bases). CDR3 length: 15 amino acids. Germline lookup yields CDR1 MNHNS and CDR2 SASEGT. Trimming took 3 bases from V and 2 from J, leaving 12 bases between them. Here the CDR3 DNA reads TGTGCCAGCAGTGACGGCGGGACTCTCACAGATACGCAGTATTTT. This sequence encodes CASSDGGTLTDTQYF.

This clone was detected only a few times. This sequence joins TRBV30 and TRBJ2-7, with D perhaps assigned TRBD1 or TRBD2 (6 bases each). The V gene lost 4 bases and the J gene lost 0 bases, with 13 bases spanning the gap. Looked up from germline, CDR1 is GTSNPN and CDR2 is SVGIG (reference sequence). The CDR3 is 14 amino acids. CDR3 residues: CAWNWGAHSYEQYF. The CDR3 DNA follows: TGTGCCTGGAATTGGGGGGCCCACTCCTACGAGCAGTACTTC.

The rearrangement links TRBV20-1 to TRBJ2-1, with TRBD2 identical over 9 bases. The CDR3 covers 15 residues. The V gene end was trimmed by 6 bases and the J gene end by 7 bases; junction bases not matched to a gene: 13. The V gene's germline CDR1 is DFQATT and CDR2 SNEGSKA (reference sequence). CDR3 nucleotides: TGCAGTGCCCTCCGGGGTAGCGGGAGAGGAAATGAGCAGTTCTTC. Translating it yields CSALRGSGRGNEQFF.

The genes are TRBV3-1 and TRBJ2-1; TRBD2 matches at 12 bases. The CDR3 is 14 amino acids. V trimming: 4 bases; J trimming: 9 bases; junction bases outside the gene matches: 4. Germline V gene lookup returns CDR1 LGHDT and CDR2 YNNKEL (reference sequence). This chain's CDR3 is CASSPTSGSTEQFF. Here the CDR3 DNA reads TGTGCCAGCAGCCCGACTAGCGGGAGTACTGAGCAGTTCTTC.

There are a few counts of this clone. The CDR3, as DNA: TGCAGTGCCCCTGGTCCGATGGCCTACGAGCAGTACTTC. Translated: CSAPGPMAYEQYF. The chain links TRBV20-1 to TRBJ2-7; no definite D call. V gave up 6 bases and J gave up 2 bases, with 14 bases separating them. This CDR3 is built from 13 residues. The germline CDR1 and CDR2 sequences are DFQATT and SNEGSKA (reference sequence).

This sequence joins TRBV12-3 or TRBV12-4 and TRBJ2-2; D gene ambiguous. The V and J ends lost 2 bases and 5 bases respectively, with 9 bases between them. The CDR3 extends over 14 amino acids. The CDR3 sequence is CASSLWGVTGELFF. CDR3 coding DNA: TGTGCCAGCAGTTTATGGGGTGTTACCGGGGAGCTGTTTTTT.

This clone was detected a few times. The rearrangement links TRBV7-2 to TRBJ1-4, with D unclear. Trimming removed 5 bases from V and 4 bases from J, with 11 bases in between. The CDR3 runs 14 residues. Germline CDR1 reads SGHTA; CDR2 reads FQGNSA. The CDR3 DNA sequence: TGTGCCAGCAGCCTGGGTGCGGGTAATGAAAAACTGTTTTTT. It yields the protein CASSLGAGNEKLFF.

There are many counts of this clone. This chain joins TRBV6-1 and TRBJ1-2; D uncertain. The CDR3 covers 15 residues. Germline lookup yields CDR1 MNHNS and CDR2 SASEGT. V was shortened by 4 bases and J by 0 bases, with 12 bases between the two germline ends. CDR3 protein: CASSGQSGANYGYTF. In nucleotides, the CDR3 is TGTGCCAGCAGTGGCCAGTCGGGAGCTAACTATGGCTACACCTTC.

The chain couples TRBV19 to TRBJ2-2; 10 bases map to TRBD1. The CDR3 loop spans 13 amino acids. CDR1 is LNHDA and CDR2 is SQIVND in the germline V gene (reference sequence). J was trimmed by 11 bases and V by 7 bases; bases with no gene match: 7. The chain's CDR3 is CASTATGGGELFF. DNA for the CDR3: TGTGCCAGTACCGCGACAGGGGGCGGCGAGCTGTTTTTT. The full variable domain, its missing parts supplied by reference TRBV19 and TRBJ2-2, is DGGITQSPKYLFRKEGQNVTLSCEQNLNHDAMYWYRQDPGQGLRLIYYSQIVNDFQKGDIAEGYSVSREKKESFPLTVTSAQKNPTAFYLCASTATGGGELFFGEGSRLTVL.

The V and J genes are TRBV6-1 and TRBJ1-2, with D possibly matching TRBD1 (5 bases). This CDR3 spans 12 amino acids. V gave up 6 bases and J gave up 8 bases, with 13 bases separating them. Germline CDR1 is MNHNS and CDR2 is SASEGT. CDR3 in amino acids: CASRTQDVGYTF. The CDR3 DNA sequence: TGTGCCAGCAGAACACAGGACGTCGGCTACACCTTC.

The chain uses TRBV6-1 and TRBJ2-1; D is possibly TRBD1 (5 bases). CDR3 size: 16 residues. Germline V gives CDR1 MNHNS, CDR2 SASEGT. Trimming removed 6 bases from V and 4 bases from J, with 19 bases in between. The chain's CDR3 is CASRIPTATVYNEQFF. The CDR3 DNA sequence: TGTGCCAGCAGAATTCCAACCGCGACAGTATACAATGAGCAGTTCTTC.

This clone was recorded a few times. The chain carries TRBV6-2 or TRBV6-3 and TRBJ1-2, with D perhaps TRBD1 (6 bases). The germline V gene has CDR1 MNHEY and CDR2 SVGEGT. Trimming pared 6 bases from V and 6 bases from J, leaving 14 bases between. This CDR3 spans 13 amino acids. As DNA, the CDR3 is TGTGCCAGCAGCATGATCCGGACAGATGGCTACACCTTC. Its translation is CASSMIRTDGYTF.

This clone turned up a few times. The chain employs TRBV19 and TRBJ2-3, with TRBD1 matching over 9 bases. The germline CDR1 and CDR2 sequences are LNHDA and SQIVND (reference sequence). The V and J ends lost 6 bases and 3 bases, in that order; junction bases with no gene match: 4. The CDR3 contains 14 residues. The chain's CDR3 is CASSGTGSTDTQYF. The DNA for the CDR3 is TGTGCCAGTAGCGGGACAGGGAGTACAGATACGCAGTATTTT.

The V call is TRBV28, the J call TRBJ2-1; D is undetermined. This CDR3 comprises 10 residues. CDR1 MDHEN and CDR2 SYDVKM come from the germline V gene. Trimming took 4 bases from V and 5 from J, leaving 0 bases between them. CDR3 sequence: CASSYNEQFF. The CDR3 bases are TGTGCCAGCAGTTACAATGAGCAGTTCTTC. The complete variable domain, with remaining parts taken from reference TRBV28 and TRBJ2-1, reads DVKVTQSSRYLVKRTGEKVFLECVQDMDHENMFWYRQDPGLGLRLIYFSYDVKMKEKGDIPEGYSVSREKKERFSLILESASTNQTSMYLCASSYNEQFFGPGTRLTVL.

This clone was detected a few times. CDR3 DNA sequence: TGTGCCAGCAGCGTCGACCTTAACTCCTATGGCTACACCTTC. Its translation is CASSVDLNSYGYTF. The genes are TRBV9 and TRBJ1-2; D is unclear. This CDR3 is built from 14 residues. Per germline, CDR1 SGDLS and CDR2 YYNGEE. With 2 bases removed from V and 4 bases from J, the gap between germline ends came to 12 bases. Together with reference TRBV9 and TRBJ1-2, the CDR3 gives the full variable domain: DSGVTQTPKHLITATGQRVTLRCSPRSGDLSVYWYQQSLDQGLQFLIQYYNGEERAKGNILERFSAQQFPDLHSELNLSSLELGDSALYFCASSVDLNSYGYTFGSGTRLTVV.

V is TRBV10-1 and J is TRBJ2-7; D ambiguous. V was trimmed by 6 bases and J by 5 bases, leaving 17 bases between them. CDR3 length: 14 residues. Germline V gene data show CDR1 as WNHNN and CDR2 as SYGVQD (reference sequence). This CDR3 is CASSPNPGIHEQYF. CDR3 nucleotides: TGCGCCAGCAGCCCTAACCCCGGAATCCACGAGCAGTACTTC.

Concerning this clone itself: A much bigger clone sits one base away, suggesting this may be a read error. The rearrangement uses TRBV6-2 or TRBV6-3 and TRBJ2-7; 7 bases fit TRBD2. The germline gives CDR1 MNHEY, CDR2 SVGEGT. J was trimmed by 8 bases and V by 1 base; bases with no gene match: 11. The CDR3 totals 15 residues. CDR3 residues: CASSYWGGSLNKQYF. The CDR3 DNA reads as TGTGCCAGCAGTTACTGGGGCGGGAGCCTTAACAAGCAGTACTTC.

V usage is TRBV4-1 and J usage is TRBJ1-2, with 7 bases aligning to TRBD1. Germline CDR1 reads MGHRA; CDR2 reads YSYEKL. CDR3 size: 14 residues. The ends lost 0 bases at V and 4 bases at J; junction bases unmatched: 2. Written as DNA, the CDR3 is TGCGCCAGCAGCCAAGAGGACAGGCTCTATGGCTACACCTTC. Translation: CASSQEDRLYGYTF.